These T cell receptor beta chains were read from a single sample in a study of T-cell memory formation after mild COVID-19. Each CDR3 protein is one row after TCRdb ran MiXCR on the 5' RACE reads. The top ten clones hold around 23% of a sample with about 320,000 distinct CDR3 sequences, roughly 13% of them seen once. Sequencing used PBMCs or a T cell subset sorted from them (not recorded which). The source of these receptors is a young man who had mild COVID-19 (a few samples of this study predate the infection). Cell type and time point are not known. Each CDR3 is given with its conserved first and last residue. The D gene is left open where the match is weak. The size of a clone is reported for some rows only, either as once, few or many, or as a class for expanded clones.

D,J,V,size,DNA,CDR3
-,TRBJ1-6,TRBV6-1,-,TGTGCCAGCAGTGCCGGCCCCGGGGGTAATTCACCCCTCCACTTT,CASSAGPGGNSPLHF
-,TRBJ1-5,TRBV20-1,few,TGCAGTGCTACCACCTTAGGCCTCCAGCATTTT,CSATTLGLQHF
TRBD1,TRBJ1-2,TRBV5-1,few,TGCGCCAGCAGCCTTGACAGGGGAGGAGATGGCTACACCTTC,CASSLDRGGDGYTF
TRBD2,TRBJ2-2,TRBV7-3,-,TGTGCCAGCAGTTACTCCGGGACTACCCACACCGGGGAGCTGTTTTTT,CASSYSGTTHTGELFF
-,TRBJ1-2,TRBV3-1,few,TGTGCCAGCAGCCAAGATAACACTGCAATTGGCTACACCTTC,CASSQDNTAIGYTF
-,TRBJ2-3,TRBV29-1,-,TGCAGCGTGGGTAGGTCTGGGGATTTT,CSVGRSGDF
TRBD2,TRBJ2-3,TRBV7-9,-,TGTGCCACTGAAGCGGGGGGCACAGATACGCAGTATTTT,CATEAGGTDTQYF
TRBD2,TRBJ2-5,TRBV4-3,-,TGCGCCAGCAGCCAAGACTGGACAGCGGGGGGGCCAGAGACCCAGTACTTC,CASSQDWTAGGPETQYF
TRBD2,TRBJ2-7,TRBV6-5,few,TGTGCCAGCAGTTACGCTGGCGGGGGTCTCTACGAGCAGTACTTC,CASSYAGGGLYEQYF
TRBD1,TRBJ1-1,TRBV7-9,few,TGTGCCAGCAGGGGGACAGCTATGAACACTGAAGCTTTCTTT,CASRGTAMNTEAFF
-,TRBJ2-3,TRBV7-3,-,TGTGCCAGCAGCCCAGCAGGGAGGAGCACAGATACGCAGTATTTT,CASSPAGRSTDTQYF
-,TRBJ1-4,TRBV10-3,-,TGTGCCATCAAAGATACTAATGAAAAACTGTTTTTT,CAIKDTNEKLFF
TRBD2,TRBJ2-3,TRBV7-2,-,TGTGCCAGCAGCTCCCGGACTAGCGGGAACACAGATACGCAGTATTTT,CASSSRTSGNTDTQYF
-,TRBJ2-3,TRBV5-1,-,TGCGCCAGCAGCTTCCAGGGAGTAACCACAGATACGCAGTATTTT,CASSFQGVTTDTQYF
-,TRBJ1-5,TRBV7-2,-,TGTGCCAGCAGCTTAGGAGTCATGGGGAATCAGCCCCAGCATTTT,CASSLGVMGNQPQHF
-,TRBJ2-1,TRBV7-7,few,TGTGCTAGCAGCTTAGCGGTCGGGGCGCTCGACAATGAGCAGTTCTTC,CASSLAVGALDNEQFF
TRBD2,TRBJ2-1,TRBV5-1,few,TGCGCCAGCAGTCCGGGGGGGGTGGATGAGCAGTTCTTC,CASSPGGVDEQFF
-,TRBJ2-7,TRBV15,many,TGTGCCACCAGCAGGGACTCCCTGACCTCCTACGAGCAGTACTTC,CATSRDSLTSYEQYF
-,TRBJ1-1,TRBV30,-,TGTGCCTACAGTGCCGGCCCTGAAGCTTTCTTT,CAYSAGPEAFF
TRBD2,TRBJ2-3,TRBV15,-,TGTGCCACCAGCAGGTTGGGGGGGATCACAGATACGCAGTATTTT,CATSRLGGITDTQYF
-,TRBJ2-7,TRBV12-3/TRBV12-4,few,TGTGCCAGCAGTCCTAGGCCGGCAACAATCGGCCAGTCGTCGCTGGGAACAGAGTCCTACGAGCAGTACTTC,CASSPRPATIGQSSLGTESYEQYF
-,TRBJ2-3,TRBV7-7,-,TGTGCTAGCAGCTTAGATCTTACTCGCACAGATACGCAGTATTTT,CASSLDLTRTDTQYF
-,TRBJ1-6,TRBV5-1,-,TGCGCCAGCAGCTCCTCAGGGAATTCACCCCTCCACTTT,CASSSSGNSPLHF
-,TRBJ2-1,TRBV28,many,TGTGCCAGCAGTTTAGAGATCTCCTACAATGAGCAGTTCTTC,CASSLEISYNEQFF
TRBD2,TRBJ2-3,TRBV7-3,few,TGTGCCAGCAGCTTAAATAGCGGGGTAAAAGATACGCAGTATTTT,CASSLNSGVKDTQYF
-,TRBJ2-3,TRBV7-2,few,TGTGCCAGCAGCTTAGGTACTGGGATCACAGATACGCAGTATTTT,CASSLGTGITDTQYF
-,TRBJ2-5,TRBV10-2,-,TGCGCCAGCAGCAGGGTAACGCAAGAGACCCAGTACTTC,CASSRVTQETQYF
-,TRBJ1-6,TRBV12-3/TRBV12-4,few,TGTGCCAGCAGTTTCTCCGGTTTGGGTTCACCCCTCCACTTT,CASSFSGLGSPLHF
-,TRBJ1-1,TRBV16,-,TGTGCCAGCAGCCAATCGATGGGGGGGGCTTCGGCTTTCTTT,CASSQSMGGASAFF
TRBD1,TRBJ2-1,TRBV11-3,-,TGTGCCAGCAGCCCCGGACAGGGGATGGGCAATGAGCAGTTCTTC,CASSPGQGMGNEQFF
-,TRBJ1-1,TRBV14,-,TGTGCCAGCAGCCAGGGGGGCAGCCGAATGGGTACTGAAGCTTTCTTT,CASSQGGSRMGTEAFF
-,TRBJ2-2,TRBV6-5,few,TGTGCCAGCAGTTACTCGAGACAGGCGAACACCGGGGAGCTGTTTTTT,CASSYSRQANTGELFF
-,TRBJ2-5,TRBV5-1,few,TGCGCCAGCGGGGACGGTAGTATGGAGACCCAGTACTTC,CASGDGSMETQYF
-,TRBJ2-1,TRBV7-2,-,TGTGCCAGCAGCGGCCCGGGGCGAGGTGAGCAGTTCTTC,CASSGPGRGEQFF
-,TRBJ2-1,TRBV6-4,many,TGTGCCAGCTCGACTAACCCCTACAATGAGCAGTTCTTC,CASSTNPYNEQFF
TRBD2,TRBJ2-5,TRBV7-3,-,TGTGCCAGCAGCTTAGGACTAGCGGAACAAGAGACCCAGTACTTC,CASSLGLAEQETQYF
-,TRBJ2-3,TRBV20-1,few,TGCAGTGCTACCCCGGGGACTCGCACAGATACGCAGTATTTT,CSATPGTRTDTQYF
TRBD2,TRBJ2-1,TRBV7-2,-,TGTGCCAGCAGCTTAAGACTAGCGATTGAGCAGTTCTTC,CASSLRLAIEQFF
TRBD2,TRBJ2-3,TRBV18,few,TGTGCCAGCATCGGGGGGGCCGCAGATACGCAGTATTTT,CASIGGAADTQYF
-,TRBJ2-2,TRBV30,-,TGTGCCTGGAGTGGAAGGTTGCGGGGCACCGGGGAGCTGTTTTTT,CAWSGRLRGTGELFF
-,TRBJ2-7,TRBV5-1,few,TGCGCCAGCAGCGCCCTTCAGGGGCCCTACGAGCAGTACTTC,CASSALQGPYEQYF
TRBD2,TRBJ2-1,TRBV7-9,few,TGTGCCAGCAGCTGGCGGGGGGACAATGAGCAGTTCTTC,CASSWRGDNEQFF